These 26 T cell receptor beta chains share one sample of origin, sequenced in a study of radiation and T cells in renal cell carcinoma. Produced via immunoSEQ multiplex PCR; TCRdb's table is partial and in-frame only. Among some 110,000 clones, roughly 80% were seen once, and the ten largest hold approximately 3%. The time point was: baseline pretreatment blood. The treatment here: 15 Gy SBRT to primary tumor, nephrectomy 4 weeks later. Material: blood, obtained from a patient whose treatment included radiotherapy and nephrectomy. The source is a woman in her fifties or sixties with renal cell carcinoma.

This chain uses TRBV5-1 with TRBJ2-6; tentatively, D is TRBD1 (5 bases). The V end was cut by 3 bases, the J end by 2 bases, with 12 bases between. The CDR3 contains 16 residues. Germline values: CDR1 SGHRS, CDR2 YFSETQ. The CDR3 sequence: CASSSHQGAGANVLTF. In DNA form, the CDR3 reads TGCGCCAGCAGCTCTCACCAGGGTGCTGGGGCCAACGTCCTGACTTTC.

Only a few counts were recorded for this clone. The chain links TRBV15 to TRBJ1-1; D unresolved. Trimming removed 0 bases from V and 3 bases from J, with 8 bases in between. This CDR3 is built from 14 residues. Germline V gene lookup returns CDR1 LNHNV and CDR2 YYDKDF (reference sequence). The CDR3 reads CATSRERSHTEAFF. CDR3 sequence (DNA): TGTGCCACCAGCAGAGAAAGAAGCCACACTGAAGCTTTCTTT.

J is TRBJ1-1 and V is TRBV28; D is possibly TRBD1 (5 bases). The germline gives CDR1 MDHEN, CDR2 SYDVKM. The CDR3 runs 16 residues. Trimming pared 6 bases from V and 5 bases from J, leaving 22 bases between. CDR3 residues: CASSRGRAGIGTEAFF. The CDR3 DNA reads TGTGCCAGCAGCCGGGGCAGAGCGGGGATTGGAACTGAAGCTTTCTTT.

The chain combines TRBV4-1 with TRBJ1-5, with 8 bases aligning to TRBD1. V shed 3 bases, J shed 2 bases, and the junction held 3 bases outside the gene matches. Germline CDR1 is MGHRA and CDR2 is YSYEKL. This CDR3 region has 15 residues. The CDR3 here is CASSQSGGGNQPQHF. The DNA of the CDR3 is TGCGCCAGCAGCCAGTCAGGGGGCGGCAATCAGCCCCAGCATTTT.

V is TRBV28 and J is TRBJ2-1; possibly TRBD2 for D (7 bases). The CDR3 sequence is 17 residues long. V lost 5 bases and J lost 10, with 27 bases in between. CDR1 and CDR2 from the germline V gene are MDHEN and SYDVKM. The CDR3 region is CASSTFPPGRGAWEQFF. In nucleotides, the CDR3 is TGTGCCAGCAGTACCTTCCCCCCGGGACGGGGGGCCTGGGAGCAGTTCTTC. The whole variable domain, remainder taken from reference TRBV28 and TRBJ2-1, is DVKVTQSSRYLVKRTGEKVFLECVQDMDHENMFWYRQDPGLGLRLIYFSYDVKMKEKGDIPEGYSVSREKKERFSLILESASTNQTSMYLCASSTFPPGRGAWEQFFGPGTRLTVL.

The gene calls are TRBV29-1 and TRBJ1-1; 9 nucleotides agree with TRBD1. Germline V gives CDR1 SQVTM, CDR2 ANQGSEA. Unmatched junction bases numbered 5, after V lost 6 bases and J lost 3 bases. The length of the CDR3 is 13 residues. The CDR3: CSVGQGIDTEAFF. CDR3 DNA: TGCAGCGTCGGACAGGGGATTGACACTGAAGCTTTCTTT.

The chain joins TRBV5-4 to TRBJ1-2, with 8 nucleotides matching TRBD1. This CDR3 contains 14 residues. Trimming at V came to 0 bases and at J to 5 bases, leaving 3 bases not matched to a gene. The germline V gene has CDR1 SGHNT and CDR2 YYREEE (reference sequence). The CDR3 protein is CASSLAGGGYGYTF. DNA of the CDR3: TGTGCCAGCAGCTTGGCAGGGGGCGGGTATGGCTACACCTTC.

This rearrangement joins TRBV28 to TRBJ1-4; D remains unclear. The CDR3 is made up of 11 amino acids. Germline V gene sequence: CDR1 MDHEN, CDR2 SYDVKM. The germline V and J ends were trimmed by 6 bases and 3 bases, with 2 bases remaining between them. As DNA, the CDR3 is TGTGCCAGCAGCTCTAATGAAAAACTGTTTTTT. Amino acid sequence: CASSSNEKLFF.

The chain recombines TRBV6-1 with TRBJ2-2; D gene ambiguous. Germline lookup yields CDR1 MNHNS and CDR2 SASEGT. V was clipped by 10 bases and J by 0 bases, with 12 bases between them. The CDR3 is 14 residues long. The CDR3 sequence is CANRPTANTGELFF. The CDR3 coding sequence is TGTGCCAACCGACCTACCGCGAACACCGGGGAGCTGTTTTTT.

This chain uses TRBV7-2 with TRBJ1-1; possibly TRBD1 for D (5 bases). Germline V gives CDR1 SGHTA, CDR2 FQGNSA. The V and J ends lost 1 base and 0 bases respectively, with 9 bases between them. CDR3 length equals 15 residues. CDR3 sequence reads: CASSLEGHLNTEAFF. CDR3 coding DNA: TGTGCCAGCAGCTTAGAAGGACACTTGAACACTGAAGCTTTCTTT. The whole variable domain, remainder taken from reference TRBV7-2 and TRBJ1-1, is GAGVSQSPSNKVTEKGKDVELRCDPISGHTALYWYRQSLGQGLEFLIYFQGNSAPDKSGLPSDRFSAERTGGSVSTLTIQRTQQEDSAVYLCASSLEGHLNTEAFFGQGTRLTVV.

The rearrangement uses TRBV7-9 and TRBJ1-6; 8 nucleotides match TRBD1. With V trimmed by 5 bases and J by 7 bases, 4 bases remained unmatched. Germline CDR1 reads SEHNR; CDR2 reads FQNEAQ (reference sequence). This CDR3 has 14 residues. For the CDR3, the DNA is TGTGCCAGCAGCCCAAGACAGGGGAATTCACCCCTCCACTTT. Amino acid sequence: CASSPRQGNSPLHF.

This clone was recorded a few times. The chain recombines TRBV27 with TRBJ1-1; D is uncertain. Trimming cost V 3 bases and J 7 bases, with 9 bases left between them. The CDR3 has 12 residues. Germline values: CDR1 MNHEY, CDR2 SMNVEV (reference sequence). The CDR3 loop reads CASSFLDFEAFF. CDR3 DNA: TGTGCCAGCAGTTTCCTGGATTTTGAAGCTTTCTTT.

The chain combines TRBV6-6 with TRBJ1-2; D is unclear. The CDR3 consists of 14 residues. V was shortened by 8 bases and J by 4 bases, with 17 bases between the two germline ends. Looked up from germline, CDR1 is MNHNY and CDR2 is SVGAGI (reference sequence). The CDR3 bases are TGTGCCAGCGGCCGCCGGTCCTCGGGCTATGGCTACACCTTC. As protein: CASGRRSSGYGYTF.

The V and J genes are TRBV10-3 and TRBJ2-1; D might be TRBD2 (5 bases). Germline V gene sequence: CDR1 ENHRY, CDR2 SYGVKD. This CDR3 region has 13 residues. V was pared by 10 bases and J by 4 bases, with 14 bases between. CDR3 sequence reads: CATASPAYNEQFF. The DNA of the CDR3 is TGTGCCACAGCTAGCCCGGCGTACAATGAGCAGTTCTTC.

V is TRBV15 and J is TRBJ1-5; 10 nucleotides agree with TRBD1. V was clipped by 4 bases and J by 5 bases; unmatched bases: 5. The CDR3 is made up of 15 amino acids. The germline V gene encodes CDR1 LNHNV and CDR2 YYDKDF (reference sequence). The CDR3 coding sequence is TGTGCCACCAGCACCGGACAGGGGGTATATCAGCCCCAGCATTTT. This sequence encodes CATSTGQGVYQPQHF.

CDR3 loop: CASSPGTATGELFF. Written as DNA, the CDR3 is TGTGCCAGCAGCCCCGGGACGGCCACCGGGGAGCTGTTTTTT. The chain couples TRBV5-6 to TRBJ2-2; D tentatively reads TRBD1 or TRBD2 (5 bases each). Germline CDR1 reads SGHDT; CDR2 reads YYEEEE. Trimming took 4 bases from V and 4 from J, leaving 11 bases between them. The CDR3 totals 14 residues.

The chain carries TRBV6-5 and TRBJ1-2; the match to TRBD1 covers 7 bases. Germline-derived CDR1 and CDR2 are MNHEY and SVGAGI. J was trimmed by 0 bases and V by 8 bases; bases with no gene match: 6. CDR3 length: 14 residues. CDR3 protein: CASGNRGTNYGYTF. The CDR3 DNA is TGTGCCAGCGGTAACAGGGGAACTAACTATGGCTACACCTTC.

CDR3 protein: CASSRSLNTEAFF. The CDR3 DNA follows: TGTGCCAGCAGCCGATCACTGAACACTGAAGCTTTCTTT. The V gene is TRBV7-3, the J gene TRBJ1-1; D uncertain. This CDR3 spans 13 amino acids. Germline CDR1 and CDR2: SGHTA and FQGTGA. V was pared by 5 bases and J by 0 bases, with 7 bases between.

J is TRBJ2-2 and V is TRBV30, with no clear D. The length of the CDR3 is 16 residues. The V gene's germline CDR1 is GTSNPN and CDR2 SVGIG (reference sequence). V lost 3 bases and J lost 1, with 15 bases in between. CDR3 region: CAWRLIRQLNTGELFF. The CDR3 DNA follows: TGTGCCTGGAGGCTCATAAGACAATTGAACACCGGGGAGCTGTTTTTT. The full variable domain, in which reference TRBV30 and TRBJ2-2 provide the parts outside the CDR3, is SQTIHQWPATLVQPVGSPLSLECTVEGTSNPNLYWYRQAAGRGLQLLFYSVGIGQISSEVPQNLSASRPQDRQFILSSKKLLLSDSGFYLCAWRLIRQLNTGELFFGEGSRLTVL.

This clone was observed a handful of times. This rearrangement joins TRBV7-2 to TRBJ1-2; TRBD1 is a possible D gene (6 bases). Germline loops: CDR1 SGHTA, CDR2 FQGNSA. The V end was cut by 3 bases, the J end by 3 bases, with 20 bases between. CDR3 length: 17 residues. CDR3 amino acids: CASSLITGKPHYYGYTF. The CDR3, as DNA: TGTGCCAGCAGCTTGATAACAGGGAAGCCCCACTACTATGGCTACACCTTC.

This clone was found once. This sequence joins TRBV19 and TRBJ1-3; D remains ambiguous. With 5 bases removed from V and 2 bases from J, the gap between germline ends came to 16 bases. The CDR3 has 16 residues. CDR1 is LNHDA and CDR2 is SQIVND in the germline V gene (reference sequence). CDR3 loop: CASSQFRDSAGNTIYF. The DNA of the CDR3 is TGTGCCAGTAGTCAGTTTAGGGATTCGGCTGGAAACACCATATATTTT.

CDR3 loop: CASRDRVQPQHF. The CDR3 DNA sequence: TGTGCCAGCAGGGACAGGGTTCAGCCCCAGCATTTT. J is TRBJ1-5 and V is TRBV6-1; 8 positions agree with TRBD1. The J segment lost 6 bases and the V segment lost 6 bases, leaving 1 base of the junction unmatched. The germline V gene has CDR1 MNHNS and CDR2 SASEGT. The CDR3 contains 12 residues.

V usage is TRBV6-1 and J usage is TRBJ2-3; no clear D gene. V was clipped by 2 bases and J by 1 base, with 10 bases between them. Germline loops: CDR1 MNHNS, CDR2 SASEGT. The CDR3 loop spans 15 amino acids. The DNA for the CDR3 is TGTGCCAGCAGTGAATGGTGGGATGGCACAGATACGCAGTATTTT. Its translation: CASSEWWDGTDTQYF.

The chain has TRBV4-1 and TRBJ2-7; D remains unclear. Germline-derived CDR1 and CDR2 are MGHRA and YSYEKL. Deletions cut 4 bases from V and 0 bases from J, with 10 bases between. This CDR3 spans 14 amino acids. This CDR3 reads CASSRLLSSYEQYF. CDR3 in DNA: TGCGCCAGCAGCCGTCTACTAAGCTCCTACGAGCAGTACTTC.

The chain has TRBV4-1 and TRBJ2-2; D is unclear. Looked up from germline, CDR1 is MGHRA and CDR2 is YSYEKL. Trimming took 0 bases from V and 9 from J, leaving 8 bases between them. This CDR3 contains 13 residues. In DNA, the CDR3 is TGCGCCAGCAGCCAAGATATCGGTTGGGAGCTGTTTTTT. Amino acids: CASSQDIGWELFF.

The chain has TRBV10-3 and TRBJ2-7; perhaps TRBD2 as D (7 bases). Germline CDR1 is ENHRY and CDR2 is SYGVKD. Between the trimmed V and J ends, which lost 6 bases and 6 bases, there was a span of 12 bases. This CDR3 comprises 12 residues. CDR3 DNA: TGTGCCATCAGGCCAGGGGAGGGCGAGCAGTACTTC. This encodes CAIRPGEGEQYF.